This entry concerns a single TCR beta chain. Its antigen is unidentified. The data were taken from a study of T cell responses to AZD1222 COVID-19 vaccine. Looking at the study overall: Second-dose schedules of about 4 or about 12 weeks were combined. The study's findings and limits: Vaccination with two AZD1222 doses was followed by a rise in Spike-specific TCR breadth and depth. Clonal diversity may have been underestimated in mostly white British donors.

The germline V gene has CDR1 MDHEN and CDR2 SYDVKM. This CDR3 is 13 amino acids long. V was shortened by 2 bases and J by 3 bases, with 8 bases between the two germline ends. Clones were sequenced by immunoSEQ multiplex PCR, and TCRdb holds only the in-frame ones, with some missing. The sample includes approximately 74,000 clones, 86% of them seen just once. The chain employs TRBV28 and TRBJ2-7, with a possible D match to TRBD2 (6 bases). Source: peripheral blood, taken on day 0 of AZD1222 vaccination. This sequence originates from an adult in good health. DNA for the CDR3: TGTGCCAGCAGTTTAAGGGACTTCTACGAGCAGTACTTC. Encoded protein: CASSLRDFYEQYF.